Listed below are T cell receptor beta chains from one sample, sequenced in a study of shared clonotypes between healthy human individuals. The table came from immunoSEQ multiplex PCR; TCRdb's copy has only in-frame clones and leaves some out. The data hold about 2 million clones, with 90% to 95% observed a single time. The sequenced sample was naive CD4+ T cells sorted from blood. These receptors came from a man between 18 and 29 years old in good health. CDR3s include the opening cysteine and the closing phenylalanine or tryptophan. The D gene is left open where the match is weak. Only part of the rows carry a size: once, few, many, or a class if the clone is expanded.

v_call,clone_size,d_call,j_call,cdr3_nt,cdr3_aa
TRBV19,NA,NA,TRBJ1-1,TGTGCCAGTAGCCCCGAGGACTCCTTGAACACTGAAGCTTTCTTT,CASSPEDSLNTEAFF
TRBV28,NA,TRBD1,TRBJ2-5,TGTGCCAGCAGTTTGGCCGGGACAGGGGGCGGCACGGAGACCCAGTACTTC,CASSLAGTGGGTETQYF
TRBV10-3,NA,TRBD2,TRBJ2-1,TGTGCCACCGGGGGACTAGCGGGGACTTACAATGAGCAGTTCTTC,CATGGLAGTYNEQFF
TRBV7-6,NA,TRBD2,TRBJ2-5,TGTGCCAGCAGCTTACTGGCGGGAGGGGAGACCCAGTACTTC,CASSLLAGGETQYF
TRBV29-1,NA,TRBD1,TRBJ1-1,TGCAGCGCCCAGGGGGTTCGCACTGAAGCTTTCTTT,CSAQGVRTEAFF
TRBV5-1,NA,TRBD1,TRBJ1-2,TGCGCCAGCAGCAAGGACAGGGGGATCAATGGCTACACCTTC,CASSKDRGINGYTF
TRBV5-1,NA,TRBD2,TRBJ2-1,TGCGCCAGCAGCTTGGGACTAGCGGGCGACAATGAGCAGTTCTTC,CASSLGLAGDNEQFF
TRBV9,NA,NA,TRBJ2-1,TGTGCCAGCAGTCGGACGGTTAGCTCCTACAATGAGCAGTTCTTC,CASSRTVSSYNEQFF
TRBV5-1,NA,NA,TRBJ2-3,TGCGCCAGCAGCTTGGGGGGAGTCGGCACAGATACGCAGTATTTT,CASSLGGVGTDTQYF
TRBV6-1,NA,TRBD1,TRBJ1-3,TGTGCCAGCAGGGAGACAGGGAGCTCTGGAAACACCATATATTTT,CASRETGSSGNTIYF
TRBV9,NA,NA,TRBJ1-3,TGTGCCAGCAGCGTAGCAGCGGTCCCTGGAAACACCATATATTTT,CASSVAAVPGNTIYF
TRBV5-1,NA,NA,TRBJ1-2,TGCGCCAGCAGCTTGACGGGGGCAGACTATGGCTACACCTTC,CASSLTGADYGYTF
TRBV11-2,NA,TRBD2,TRBJ2-3,TGTGCCAGCAGCTTAGACACTAGCGGGGGATCAGATACGCAGTATTTT,CASSLDTSGGSDTQYF
TRBV30,NA,NA,TRBJ2-7,TGTGCCTGGAAAGAATTATCGGGGGCCAGCTACGAGCAGTACTTC,CAWKELSGASYEQYF
TRBV2,NA,TRBD1,TRBJ2-2,TGTGCCAGCAGCCTGGACAGGGGCACCGGGGAGCTGTTTTTT,CASSLDRGTGELFF
TRBV15,NA,NA,TRBJ2-3,TGTGCCACCAGCATTCTGACGGTCAGCACAGATACGCAGTATTTT,CATSILTVSTDTQYF
TRBV6-6,once,TRBD2,TRBJ2-7,TGTGCCAGCAATAGTGGGCTAGCGGGTACCTACGAGCAGTACTTC,CASNSGLAGTYEQYF
TRBV27,NA,TRBD1,TRBJ1-2,TGTGCCAGCAGTCTAGGACAGGGCGGAGAAGTCTATGGCTACACCTTC,CASSLGQGGEVYGYTF
TRBV19,NA,TRBD2,TRBJ2-1,TGTGCCAGTAGTATAGCGGCACTAGCGGGGTTGAGCTCCTACAATGAGCAGTTCTTC,CASSIAALAGLSSYNEQFF
TRBV5-1,NA,NA,TRBJ1-5,TGCGCCAGCAGCCTATTGTTTGTCCGACGGAAAAATCAGCCCCAGCATTTT,CASSLLFVRRKNQPQHF
TRBV7-2,NA,NA,TRBJ2-1,TGTGCCAGCAGCCCCCAGGTGATTGAGCAGTTCTTC,CASSPQVIEQFF
TRBV18,NA,NA,TRBJ1-4,TGTGCCAGCTCAAGGGGAACTAATGAAAAACTGTTTTTT,CASSRGTNEKLFF
TRBV6-5,NA,NA,TRBJ2-5,TGTGCCAGCAGTCCGGAGGGGTGGTTGGGAGAGACCCAGTACTTC,CASSPEGWLGETQYF
TRBV6-6,NA,NA,TRBJ2-6,TGTGCCAGCAGCCCTTCCCCCTCTGGGGCCAACGTCCTGACTTTC,CASSPSPSGANVLTF
TRBV5-4,NA,NA,TRBJ1-1,TGTGCCAGCAGCCATCACGGAGGCACTGAAGCTTTCTTT,CASSHHGGTEAFF
TRBV6-1,NA,TRBD2,TRBJ2-3,TGTGCCAGCAGTGGGTTGGGACTAGCGGGCACAGATACGCAGTATTTT,CASSGLGLAGTDTQYF
TRBV9,NA,NA,TRBJ2-5,TGTGCCAGCAGCGTAGGTCTATCGGAGACCCAGTACTTC,CASSVGLSETQYF
TRBV7-2,once,NA,TRBJ1-1,TGTGCCAGCAGCCCCTCAGGGGCTAACACTGAAGCTTTCTTT,CASSPSGANTEAFF
TRBV7-9,NA,NA,TRBJ1-6,TGTGCCAGCAGCTTGGATTCCGGGACTGCCCTCCACTTT,CASSLDSGTALHF
TRBV30,NA,TRBD2,TRBJ2-2,TGTGCCTGGAGTCGTGAGCGGGGGACTAACACCGGGGAGCTGTTTTTT,CAWSRERGTNTGELFF
TRBV6-1,NA,NA,TRBJ1-5,TGTGCCAGTGACCCGCGGGGCAGGGCTAATCAGCCCCAGCATTTT,CASDPRGRANQPQHF